Listed below are T cell receptor beta chains from one sample, sequenced in a study of blood T cell repertoires in COVID-19. Assay used: immunoSEQ multiplex PCR; TCRdb lists only in-frame clones, some missing. The sample holds under 500,000 clones, approximately 90% seen once. The material sequenced was PBMCs or T cells enriched from blood (not recorded which). The source of these receptors is a man aged 30 to 45 who had recovered from COVID-19. CDR3s include the opening cysteine and the closing phenylalanine or tryptophan. The order of the fields is D gene, clone size, J gene, V gene, CDR3 DNA, CDR3 protein. D genes are given only for firm matches. Rows give clone size only sometimes, using once, few, many, or a class for an expanded clone.

-	-	TRBJ1-4	TRBV14	TGTGCCAGCAGCCACGGTGAAAAACTGTTTTTT	CASSHGEKLFF
-	-	TRBJ2-7	TRBV12-3/TRBV12-4	TGTGCCAGCAGTTTCTCGGGGACTGACGAGCAGTACTTC	CASSFSGTDEQYF
-	-	TRBJ1-1	TRBV10-1	TGCGCCAGCGCCCAAGGAGTGAACACTGAAGCTTTCTTT	CASAQGVNTEAFF
TRBD2	-	TRBJ2-2	TRBV14	TGTGCCAGCAGACTAGCGGGAGTAGCCGGGGAGCTGTTTTTT	CASRLAGVAGELFF
TRBD1	-	TRBJ2-2	TRBV5-1	TGCGCCAGCAGCGTACAGGGGAAGCTGTTTTTT	CASSVQGKLFF
TRBD2	-	TRBJ2-5	TRBV5-1	TGCGCCAGCAGCGGAAGCGGACTAGCGGGAGGGCAGACCCAGTACTTC	CASSGSGLAGGQTQYF
-	-	TRBJ1-5	TRBV28	TGTGCCAGCAGCCCCGCCGGTTACAATCAGCCCCAGCATTTT	CASSPAGYNQPQHF
-	-	TRBJ1-5	TRBV30	TGTGCCTGGAGCCAACTAAGCAATCAGCCCCAGCATTTT	CAWSQLSNQPQHF
-	few	TRBJ1-1	TRBV20-1	TGCAGTGCTAGTCGGGGAGCTCCGGGCACTGAAGCTTTCTTT	CSASRGAPGTEAFF
-	-	TRBJ1-4	TRBV15	TGTGCCACCAGCAGAGATCAACGGACATCTAATGAAAAACTGTTTTTT	CATSRDQRTSNEKLFF
-	-	TRBJ1-3	TRBV14	TGTGCCAGCTCGGCGGGAAGGGGTTCTGGAAACACCATATATTTT	CASSAGRGSGNTIYF
-	-	TRBJ2-2	TRBV24-1	TGTGCCACCAGCCGGACTGGAGGAACGAACACCGGGGAGCTGTTTTTT	CATSRTGGTNTGELFF
-	-	TRBJ1-4	TRBV7-9	TGTGCCAGCAGCTTAGTTCCACGGGTGGAAGAAAAACTGTTTTTT	CASSLVPRVEEKLFF
-	-	TRBJ2-1	TRBV2	TGTGCCAGCAGTGGGCTAGGTGCTGGTGAGCAGTTCTTC	CASSGLGAGEQFF
-	-	TRBJ2-7	TRBV28	TGTGCCAGCAGTTTATCCGCTTTTGCGGCTGGCGAGCAGTACTTC	CASSLSAFAAGEQYF
-	-	TRBJ1-1	TRBV27	TGTGCCAGCAGTTTAAGAGGGAACACTGAAGCTTTCTTT	CASSLRGNTEAFF
-	-	TRBJ1-1	TRBV29-1	TGCAGCGTTCTTAAGGAGGGGAGAGTCACTGAAGCTTTCTTT	CSVLKEGRVTEAFF
-	-	TRBJ2-7	TRBV4-1	TGCGCCAGCAGCCGCGGCAGCAGCTCCTACGAGCAGTACTTC	CASSRGSSSYEQYF